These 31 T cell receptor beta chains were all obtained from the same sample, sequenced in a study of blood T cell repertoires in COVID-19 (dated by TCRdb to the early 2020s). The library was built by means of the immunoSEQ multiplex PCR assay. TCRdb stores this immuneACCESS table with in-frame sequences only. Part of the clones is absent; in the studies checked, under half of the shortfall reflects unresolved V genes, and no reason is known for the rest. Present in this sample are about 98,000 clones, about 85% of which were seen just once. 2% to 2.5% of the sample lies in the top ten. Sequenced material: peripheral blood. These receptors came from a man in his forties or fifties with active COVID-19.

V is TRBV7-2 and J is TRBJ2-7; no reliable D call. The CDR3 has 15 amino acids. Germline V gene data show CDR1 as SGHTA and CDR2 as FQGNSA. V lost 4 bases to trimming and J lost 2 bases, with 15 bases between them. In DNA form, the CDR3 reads TGTGCCAGCAGCTCCCCCTCCGGCGGAACCTACGAGCAGTACTTC. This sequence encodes CASSSPSGGTYEQYF.

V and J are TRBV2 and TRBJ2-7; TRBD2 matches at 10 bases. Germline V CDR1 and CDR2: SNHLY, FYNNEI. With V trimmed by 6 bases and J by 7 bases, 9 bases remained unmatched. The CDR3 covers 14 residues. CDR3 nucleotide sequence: TGTGCCAGCAGGGTAGCGGGGGGTCTACGAGAGCAGTACTTC. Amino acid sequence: CASRVAGGLREQYF.

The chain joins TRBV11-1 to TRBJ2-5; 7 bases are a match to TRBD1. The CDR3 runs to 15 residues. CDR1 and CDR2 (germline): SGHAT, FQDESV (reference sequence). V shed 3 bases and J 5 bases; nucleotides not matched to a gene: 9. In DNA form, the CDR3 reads TGTGCCAGCAGCTTCAGTCAAGGGGGCGTTGAGACCCAGTACTTC. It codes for CASSFSQGGVETQYF.

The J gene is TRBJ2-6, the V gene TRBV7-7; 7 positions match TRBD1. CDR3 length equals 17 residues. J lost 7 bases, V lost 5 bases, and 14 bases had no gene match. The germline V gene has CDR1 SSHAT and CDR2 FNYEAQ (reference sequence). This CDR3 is CASSGAPGTASANVLTF. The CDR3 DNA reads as TGTGCCAGCAGCGGTGCACCCGGGACAGCGAGCGCCAACGTCCTGACTTTC.

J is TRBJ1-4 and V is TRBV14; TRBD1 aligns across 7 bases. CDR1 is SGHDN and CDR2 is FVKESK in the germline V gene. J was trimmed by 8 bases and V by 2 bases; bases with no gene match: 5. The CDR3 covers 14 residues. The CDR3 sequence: CASSQPGGREKLFF. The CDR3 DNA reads TGTGCCAGCAGCCAACCAGGGGGTCGGGAAAAACTGTTTTTT.

The CDR3 sequence is CAISENTGGADEKLFF. CDR3 nucleotide sequence: TGTGCCATCAGTGAGAATACAGGGGGCGCTGATGAAAAACTGTTTTTT. The chain uses TRBV10-3 and TRBJ1-4, with 9 bases fitting TRBD1. Germline trimming cut 2 bases from V and 6 bases from J; bases unmatched to any gene: 7. Germline lookup yields CDR1 ENHRY and CDR2 SYGVKD. CDR3 length equals 16 residues.

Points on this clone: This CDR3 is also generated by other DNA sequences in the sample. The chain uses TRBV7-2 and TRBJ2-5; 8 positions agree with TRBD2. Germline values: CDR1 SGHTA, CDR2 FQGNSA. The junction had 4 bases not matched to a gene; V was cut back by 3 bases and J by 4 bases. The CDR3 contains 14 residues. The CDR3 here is CASSLAGGRETQYF. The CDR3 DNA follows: TGTGCCAGCAGCTTGGCGGGGGGCCGAGAGACCCAGTACTTC.

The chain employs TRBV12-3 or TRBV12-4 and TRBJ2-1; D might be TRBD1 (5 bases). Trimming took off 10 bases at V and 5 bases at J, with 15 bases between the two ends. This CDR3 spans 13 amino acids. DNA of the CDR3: TGTGCCACCAACCTTGGGGCACACAATGAGCAGTTCTTC. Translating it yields CATNLGAHNEQFF.

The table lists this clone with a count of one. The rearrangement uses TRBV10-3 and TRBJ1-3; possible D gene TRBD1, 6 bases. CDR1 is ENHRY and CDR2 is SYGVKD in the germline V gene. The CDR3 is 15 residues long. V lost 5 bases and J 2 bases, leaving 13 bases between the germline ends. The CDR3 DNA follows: TGTGCCATCAGTTTACAGGGAGCCCCTGGAAACACCATATATTTT. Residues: CAISLQGAPGNTIYF.

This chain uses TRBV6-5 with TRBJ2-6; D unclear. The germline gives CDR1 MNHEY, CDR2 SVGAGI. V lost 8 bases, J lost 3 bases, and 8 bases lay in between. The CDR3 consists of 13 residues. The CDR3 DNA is TGTGCCAGCCAGGCTGGTGGGGCCAACGTCCTGACTTTC. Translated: CASQAGGANVLTF.

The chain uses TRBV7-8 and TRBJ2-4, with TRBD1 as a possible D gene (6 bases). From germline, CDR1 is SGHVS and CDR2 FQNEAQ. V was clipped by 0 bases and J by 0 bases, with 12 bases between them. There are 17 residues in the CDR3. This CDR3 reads CASSLAAGRGAKNIQYF. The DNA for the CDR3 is TGTGCCAGCAGCTTAGCCGCTGGCAGGGGAGCCAAAAACATTCAGTACTTC.

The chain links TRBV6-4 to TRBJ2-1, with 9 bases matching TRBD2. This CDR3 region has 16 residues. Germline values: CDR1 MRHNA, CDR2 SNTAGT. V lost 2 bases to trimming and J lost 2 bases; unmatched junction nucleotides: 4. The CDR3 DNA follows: TGTGCCAGCAGTGACATTAGCGGGGGACCCTACAATGAGCAGTTCTTC. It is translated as CASSDISGGPYNEQFF.

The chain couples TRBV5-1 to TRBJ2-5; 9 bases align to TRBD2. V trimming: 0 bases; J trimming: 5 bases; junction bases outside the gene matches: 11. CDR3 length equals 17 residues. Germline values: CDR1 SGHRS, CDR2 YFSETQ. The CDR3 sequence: CASSLAGSGGPGETQYF. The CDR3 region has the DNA TGCGCCAGCAGCTTGGCCGGGAGCGGGGGGCCGGGTGAGACCCAGTACTTC. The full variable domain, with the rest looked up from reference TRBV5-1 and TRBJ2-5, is KAGVTQTPRYLIKTRGQQVTLSCSPISGHRSVSWYQQTPGQGLQFLFEYFSETQRNKGNFPGRFSGRQFSNSRSEMNVSTLELGDSALYLCASSLAGSGGPGETQYFGPGTRLLVL.

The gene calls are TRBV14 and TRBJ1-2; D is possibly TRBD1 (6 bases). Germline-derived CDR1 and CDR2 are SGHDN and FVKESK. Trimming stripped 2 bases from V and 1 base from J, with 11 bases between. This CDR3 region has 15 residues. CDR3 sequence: CASSQNRALNYGYTF. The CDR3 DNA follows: TGTGCCAGCAGCCAAAACAGGGCGCTTAACTATGGCTACACCTTC.

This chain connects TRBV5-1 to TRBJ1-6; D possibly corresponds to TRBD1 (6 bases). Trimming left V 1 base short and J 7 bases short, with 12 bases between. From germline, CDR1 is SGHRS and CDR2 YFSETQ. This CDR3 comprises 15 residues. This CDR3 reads CASSLIPGENSPLHF. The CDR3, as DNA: TGCGCCAGCAGCTTGATTCCAGGGGAGAATTCACCCCTCCACTTT.

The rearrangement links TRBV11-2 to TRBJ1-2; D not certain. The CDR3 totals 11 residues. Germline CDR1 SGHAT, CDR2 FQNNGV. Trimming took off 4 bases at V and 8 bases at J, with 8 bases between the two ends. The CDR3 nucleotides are TGTGCCAGCAGCTCTAGTATCGGCTACACCTTC. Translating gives CASSSSIGYTF.

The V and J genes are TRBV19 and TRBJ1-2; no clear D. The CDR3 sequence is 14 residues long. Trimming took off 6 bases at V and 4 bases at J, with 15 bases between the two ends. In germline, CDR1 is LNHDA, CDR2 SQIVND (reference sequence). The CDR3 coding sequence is TGTGCCAGTAGCACCACCCGGGAGGCCTATGGCTACACCTTC. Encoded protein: CASSTTREAYGYTF. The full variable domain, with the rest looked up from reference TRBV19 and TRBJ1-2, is DGGITQSPKYLFRKEGQNVTLSCEQNLNHDAMYWYRQDPGQGLRLIYYSQIVNDFQKGDIAEGYSVSREKKESFPLTVTSAQKNPTAFYLCASSTTREAYGYTFGSGTRLTVV.

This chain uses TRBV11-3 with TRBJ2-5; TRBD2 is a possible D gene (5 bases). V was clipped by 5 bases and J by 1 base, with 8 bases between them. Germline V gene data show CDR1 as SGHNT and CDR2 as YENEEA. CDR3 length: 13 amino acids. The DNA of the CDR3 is TGTGCCAGCAGCCCAGGACTCCAAGAGACCCAGTACTTC. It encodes CASSPGLQETQYF. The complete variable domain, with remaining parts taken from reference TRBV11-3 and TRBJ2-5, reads EAGVVQSPRYKIIEKKQPVAFWCNPISGHNTLYWYLQNLGQGPELLIRYENEEAVDDSQLPKDRFSAERLKGVDSTLKIQPAELGDSAVYLCASSPGLQETQYFGPGTRLLVL.

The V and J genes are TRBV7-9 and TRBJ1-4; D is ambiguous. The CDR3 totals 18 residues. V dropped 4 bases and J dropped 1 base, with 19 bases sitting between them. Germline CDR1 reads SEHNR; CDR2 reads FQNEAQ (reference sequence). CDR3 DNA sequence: TGTGCCAGCAGCTCCCCGGGGTACAGAGAAATAACTAATGAAAAACTGTTTTTT. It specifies CASSSPGYREITNEKLFF.

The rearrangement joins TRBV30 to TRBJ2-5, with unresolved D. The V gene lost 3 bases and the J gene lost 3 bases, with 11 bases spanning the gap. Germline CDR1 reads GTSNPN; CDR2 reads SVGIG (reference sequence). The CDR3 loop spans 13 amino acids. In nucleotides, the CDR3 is TGTGCCTGGAGCGACAAATGGAAAGAGACCCAGTACTTC. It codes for CAWSDKWKETQYF.

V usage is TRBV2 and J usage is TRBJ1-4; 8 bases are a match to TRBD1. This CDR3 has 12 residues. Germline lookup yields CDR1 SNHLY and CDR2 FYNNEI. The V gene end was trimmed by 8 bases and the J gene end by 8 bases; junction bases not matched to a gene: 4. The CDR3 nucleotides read TGTGCCAGCGACAGGGGTAAAGAAAAACTGTTTTTT. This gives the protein CASDRGKEKLFF.

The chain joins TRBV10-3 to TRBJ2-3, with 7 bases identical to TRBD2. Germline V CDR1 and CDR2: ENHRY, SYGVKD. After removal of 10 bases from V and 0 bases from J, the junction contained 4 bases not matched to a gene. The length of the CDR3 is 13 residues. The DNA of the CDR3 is TGTGCCACCGAAGCGGGGAGCACAGATACGCAGTATTTT. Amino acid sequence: CATEAGSTDTQYF.

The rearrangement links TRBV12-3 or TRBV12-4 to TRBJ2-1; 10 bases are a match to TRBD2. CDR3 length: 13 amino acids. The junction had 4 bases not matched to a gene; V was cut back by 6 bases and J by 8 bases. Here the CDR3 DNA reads TGTGCCAGCAGCCATACTAGCGGGGATGAGCAGTTCTTC. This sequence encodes CASSHTSGDEQFF.

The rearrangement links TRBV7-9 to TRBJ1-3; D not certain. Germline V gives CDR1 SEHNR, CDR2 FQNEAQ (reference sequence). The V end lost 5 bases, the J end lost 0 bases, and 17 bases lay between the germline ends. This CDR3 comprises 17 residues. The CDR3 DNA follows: TGTGCCAGCAGCCCTTGGACGGTAACTAGCTCTGGAAACACCATATATTTT. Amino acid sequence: CASSPWTVTSSGNTIYF.

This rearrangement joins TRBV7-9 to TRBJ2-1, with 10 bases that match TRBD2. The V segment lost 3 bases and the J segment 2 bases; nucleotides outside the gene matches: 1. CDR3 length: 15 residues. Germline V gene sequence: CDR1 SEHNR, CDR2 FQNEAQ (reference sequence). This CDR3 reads CASSFSGGTYNEQFF. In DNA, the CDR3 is TGTGCCAGCAGCTTTAGCGGGGGGACCTACAATGAGCAGTTCTTC.

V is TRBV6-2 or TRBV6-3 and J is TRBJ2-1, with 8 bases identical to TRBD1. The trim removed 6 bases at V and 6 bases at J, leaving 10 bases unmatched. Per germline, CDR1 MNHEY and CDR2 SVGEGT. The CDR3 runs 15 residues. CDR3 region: CASSDGQGNTNEQFF. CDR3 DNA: TGTGCCAGCAGCGACGGACAGGGTAATACCAATGAGCAGTTCTTC.

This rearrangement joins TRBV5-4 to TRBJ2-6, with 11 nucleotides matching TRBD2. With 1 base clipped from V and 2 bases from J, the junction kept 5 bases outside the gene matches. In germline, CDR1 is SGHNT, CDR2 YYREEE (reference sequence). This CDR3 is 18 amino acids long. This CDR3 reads CASSLIASGGTGANVLTF. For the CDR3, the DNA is TGTGCCAGCAGCTTGATTGCTAGCGGGGGGACTGGGGCCAACGTCCTGACTTTC.

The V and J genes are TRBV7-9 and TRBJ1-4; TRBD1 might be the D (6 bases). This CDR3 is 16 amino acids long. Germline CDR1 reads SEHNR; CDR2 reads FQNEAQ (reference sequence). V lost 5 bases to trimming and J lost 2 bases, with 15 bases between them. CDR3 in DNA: TGTGCCAGCAGCCTCGGGACAATGGGGACTAATGAAAAACTGTTTTTT. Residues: CASSLGTMGTNEKLFF.

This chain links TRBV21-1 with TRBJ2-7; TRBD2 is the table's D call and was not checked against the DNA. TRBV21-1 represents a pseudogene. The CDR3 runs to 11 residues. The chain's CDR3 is CASSSSYEQYF. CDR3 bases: TGTGCCAGCAGTAGCTCCTACGAGCAGTACTTC.

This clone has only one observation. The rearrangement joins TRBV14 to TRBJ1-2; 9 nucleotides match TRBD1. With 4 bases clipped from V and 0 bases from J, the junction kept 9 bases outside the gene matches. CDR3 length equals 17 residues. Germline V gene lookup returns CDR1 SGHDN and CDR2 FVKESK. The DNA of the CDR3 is TGTGCCAGCAGCCGGAAACAGGGGGCAAAAGCTAACTATGGCTACACCTTC. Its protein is CASSRKQGAKANYGYTF.

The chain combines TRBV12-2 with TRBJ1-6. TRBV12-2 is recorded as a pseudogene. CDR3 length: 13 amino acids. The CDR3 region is CASRFRRRSPLHF. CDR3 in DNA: TGTGCAAGTCGCTTTCGACGGCGGTCACCCCTCCACTTT.